The clone carrying this T cell receptor beta chain appeared a single time. These data belong to a study of cytomegalovirus exposure and HLA in healthy donors. The CDR3 runs to 14 residues. CDR1 is LNHDA and CDR2 is SQIVND in the germline V gene (reference sequence). The ends were cut back, 1 base at V and 2 bases at J, with 9 bases in the middle. Primers: 60 Vbeta forward and 13 Jbeta reverse. The method was immunoSEQ multiplex PCR; TCRdb's version includes in-frame clones alone and lacks a portion of them. This sample yields around 130,000 clones, of which around 8.5% are seen a single time; 4.5% to 5.5% belongs to the top ten.

The sample was PBMCs. This chain connects TRBV19 to TRBJ2-7, with D perhaps matching TRBD2 (7 bases). The receptor was derived from a man aged 40-50 years in good health and CMV-seronegative. The CDR3 DNA reads as TGTGCCAGTAGTATAGCGGGGGGCCCCTACGAGCAGTACTTC. This encodes CASSIAGGPYEQYF.